Each of the 22 T cell receptor beta chains below was sequenced from the same sample in a study of spatial heterogeneity in lung cancer. Overall study results and limits: In tumors, expanded intratumoral alpha and beta TCR counts tracked mutation counts.

These receptors' targets are unknown. In TCRdb, the 5' RACE reads were re-called with MiXCR into one record per CDR3 protein. The repertoire consists of thousands of distinct CDR3 sequences, with approximately 5% occurring once and the leading ten covering around 25%. Time point defined: sample taken at primary tumor resection. The sequences come from lung tumor tissue, collected at surgery. These receptors all stem from a female donor with early-stage non-small cell lung cancer.

This clonotype was seen ten or more times. The rearrangement links TRBV19 to TRBJ2-3; possibly TRBD2 for D (6 bases). From germline, CDR1 is LNHDA and CDR2 SQIVND (reference sequence). The CDR3 loop spans 17 amino acids. With 3 bases removed from V and 4 bases from J, the gap between germline ends came to 20 bases. CDR3: CASSISSGGARADTQYF. In DNA, the CDR3 is TGTGCCAGTAGTATCTCAAGCGGCGGGGCTCGGGCAGATACGCAGTATTTT. Looking up the rest from reference TRBV19 and TRBJ2-3 gives the full variable domain: DGGITQSPKYLFRKEGQNVTLSCEQNLNHDAMYWYRQDPGQGLRLIYYSQIVNDFQKGDIAEGYSVSREKKESFPLTVTSAQKNPTAFYLCASSISSGGARADTQYFGPGTRLTVL.

This clonotype was seen at least ten times. CDR3 region: CASSLAPGGSGADTQYF. CDR3 in DNA: TGTGCCAGCAGCCTCGCCCCGGGCGGATCAGGGGCAGATACGCAGTATTTT. This chain uses TRBV7-3 with TRBJ2-3, with D perhaps TRBD1 (6 bases). The germline V gene has CDR1 SGHTA and CDR2 FQGTGA. V lost 5 bases, J lost 4 bases, and 22 bases lay in between. This CDR3 contains 17 residues. The whole variable domain, remainder taken from reference TRBV7-3 and TRBJ2-3, is GAGVSQTPSNKVTEKGKYVELRCDPISGHTALYWYRQSLGQGPEFLIYFQGTGAADDSGLPNDRFFAVRPEGSVSTLKIQRTERGDSAVYLCASSLAPGGSGADTQYFGPGTRLTVL.

This clonotype has ten or more counts. The J gene is TRBJ2-2, the V gene TRBV27; D is unresolved. Trimming took off 6 bases at V and 4 bases at J, with 9 bases between the two ends. This CDR3 spans 13 amino acids. Per the germline V gene, CDR1 is MNHEY and CDR2 is SMNVEV (reference sequence). CDR3 amino acids: CASSASLTGELFF. The CDR3 bases are TGTGCCAGCAGCGCGAGTCTCACCGGGGAGCTGTTTTTT.

Many counts were recorded for this clonotype. The chain is built from TRBV28 and TRBJ1-2; D might be TRBD1 (5 bases). The V gene lost 1 base and the J gene lost 7 bases, with 10 bases spanning the gap. This CDR3 has 13 amino acids. The germline V gene has CDR1 MDHEN and CDR2 SYDVKM. The DNA of the CDR3 is TGTGCCAGCAGTTTATTGTCGGGGGGTGGCTACACCTTC. Protein sequence: CASSLLSGGGYTF.

V and J are TRBV20-1 and TRBJ2-3; possible D gene TRBD1, 5 bases. The CDR3 is 15 amino acids. Germline V gene data show CDR1 as DFQATT and CDR2 as SNEGSKA (reference sequence). Trimming left V 3 bases short and J 3 bases short, with 16 bases between. For the CDR3, the DNA is TGCAGTGCTAGTGGGGCCATCATGGGGACAGATACGCAGTATTTT. Translated: CSASGAIMGTDTQYF.

This clonotype occurred many times. The chain carries TRBV20-1 and TRBJ2-1; D possibly corresponds to TRBD2 (6 bases). Germline loops: CDR1 DFQATT, CDR2 SNEGSKA (reference sequence). V lost 5 bases, J lost 1 base, and 15 bases lay in between. CDR3 length: 15 residues. As DNA, the CDR3 is TGCAGTGCTTCGCGGGGCCAGATATCCTACAATGAGCAGTTCTTC. This sequence encodes CSASRGQISYNEQFF.

Within the sample, this clonotype is medium-sized. The V and J genes are TRBV5-1 and TRBJ2-5; no firm D call. The germline V gene encodes CDR1 SGHRS and CDR2 YFSETQ. CDR3 length: 13 amino acids. Trimming took off 2 bases at V and 5 bases at J, with 10 bases between the two ends. The CDR3 region is CASSFTSRETQYF. The CDR3 region has the DNA TGCGCCAGCAGCTTTACGAGTCGCGAGACCCAGTACTTC.

In this sample, this clonotype turned up many times. The J gene is TRBJ2-2, the V gene TRBV5-1, with no clear D. Trimming pared 0 bases from V and 1 base from J, leaving 4 bases between. CDR3 length: 14 amino acids. Per the germline V gene, CDR1 is SGHRS and CDR2 is YFSETQ. CDR3 in amino acids: CASSLGRNTGELFF. The CDR3 nucleotides read TGCGCCAGCAGCTTGGGAAGGAACACCGGGGAGCTGTTTTTT.

This clonotype appeared many times. The genes are TRBV20-1 and TRBJ2-7; the D gene could be TRBD1 or TRBD2 (5 bases each). This CDR3 spans 12 amino acids. Germline CDR1 and CDR2: DFQATT and SNEGSKA (reference sequence). Trimming took off 5 bases at V and 7 bases at J, with 15 bases between the two ends. The CDR3 protein is CSADPSGREQYF. CDR3 sequence (DNA): TGCAGTGCTGACCCCTCGGGACGGGAGCAGTACTTC.

This clonotype was counted many times. The rearrangement joins TRBV6-5 to TRBJ2-2; 10 bases are shared with TRBD1. This CDR3 is 15 amino acids long. Germline loops: CDR1 MNHEY, CDR2 SVGAGI. The trim removed 6 bases at V and 3 bases at J, leaving 4 bases unmatched. The CDR3: CASRPDRGDTGELFF. In DNA form, the CDR3 reads TGTGCCAGCAGACCGGACAGGGGGGACACCGGGGAGCTGTTTTTT.

The chain joins TRBV12-3 or TRBV12-4 to TRBJ2-5; D unresolved. V lost 6 bases and J 1 base, leaving 6 bases between the germline ends. The CDR3 loop spans 12 amino acids. The DNA for the CDR3 is TGTGCCAGCAGCCAATCCCAAGAGACCCAGTACTTC. It yields the protein CASSQSQETQYF.

In its sample, this clonotype was seen many times. The gene calls are TRBV6-6 and TRBJ2-2, with D maybe TRBD1 (6 bases). CDR1 is MNHNY and CDR2 is SVGAGI in the germline V gene (reference sequence). Trimming removed 5 bases from V and 2 bases from J, with 12 bases in between. The CDR3 loop spans 15 amino acids. This chain's CDR3 is CASSKTGGNTGELFF. Here the CDR3 DNA reads TGTGCCAGCAGTAAGACAGGTGGTAACACCGGGGAGCTGTTTTTT.

By its share, this clonotype is medium-sized. The V call is TRBV6-1, the J call TRBJ2-1, with D hard to call. V lost 6 bases and J 10 bases, leaving 13 bases between the germline ends. Germline assignment: CDR1 MNHNS and CDR2 SASEGT. The CDR3 length is 12 residues. The CDR3 spells CASRPDWAEQFF. The DNA of the CDR3 is TGTGCCAGCAGACCCGATTGGGCCGAGCAGTTCTTC.

This clonotype was seen ten or more times. As DNA, the CDR3 is TGTGCCAGCAGCTTAACAGCGAGCTACGAGCAGTACTTC. Residues: CASSLTASYEQYF. The V and J genes are TRBV11-2 and TRBJ2-7; D uncertain. The CDR3 spans 13 residues. Germline V CDR1 and CDR2: SGHAT, FQNNGV. Trimming left V 2 bases short and J 3 bases short, with 8 bases between.

This clonotype counts as medium-sized (0.01 to 0.1%). The chain carries TRBV18 and TRBJ1-3; tentative D call: TRBD1 (5 bases). Trimming stripped 3 bases from V and 0 bases from J, with 12 bases between. Germline CDR1 reads KGHSH; CDR2 reads LQKENI. The CDR3 totals 16 residues. The CDR3 DNA reads TGTGCCAGCTCACCCCCGGGACTGCTCTCTGGAAACACCATATATTTT. Translated, it gives CASSPPGLLSGNTIYF.

The CDR3 region has the DNA TGTGCCAGCAGCCCCCCCCACGCCTCCTACAATGAGCAGTTCTTC. The encoded protein is CASSPPHASYNEQFF. The chain recombines TRBV5-4 with TRBJ2-1; D ambiguous. V shed 4 bases and J shed 0 bases, with 11 bases lying between them. This CDR3 comprises 15 residues. Germline assignment: CDR1 SGHNT and CDR2 YYREEE (reference sequence). The variable domain in full, completed from reference TRBV5-4 and TRBJ2-1, reads ETGVTQSPTHLIKTRGQQVTLRCSSQSGHNTVSWYQQALGQGPQFIFQYYREEENGRGNFPPRFSGLQFPNYSSELNVNALELDDSALYLCASSPPHASYNEQFFGPGTRLTVL.

Ten or more counts support this clonotype. V usage is TRBV7-9 and J usage is TRBJ2-7; unclear D gene. In germline, CDR1 is SEHNR, CDR2 FQNEAQ (reference sequence). This CDR3 is built from 12 residues. V lost 6 bases to trimming and J lost 1 base, with 7 bases between them. CDR3 coding DNA: TGTGCCAGCAGTCCGACTTCCTACGAGCAGTACTTC. Its protein is CASSPTSYEQYF.

This clonotype appeared many times. This chain uses TRBV7-7 with TRBJ2-7; tentatively, D is TRBD1 (5 bases). V was pared by 4 bases and J by 6 bases, with 16 bases between. CDR1 is SSHAT and CDR2 is FNYEAQ in the germline V gene (reference sequence). The CDR3 length is 14 residues. This CDR3 is CASSSPDTPSEQYF. The CDR3 coding sequence is TGTGCCAGCAGCTCTCCGGACACTCCTAGCGAGCAGTACTTC.

This clonotype is labeled medium-sized (0.01 to 0.1%). The CDR3 DNA follows: TGTGCCACCACTTTGACTAGCGGGAGGCTAGATACGCAGTATTTT. The encoded protein is CATTLTSGRLDTQYF. This chain joins TRBV6-5 and TRBJ2-3; 13 bases map to TRBD2. Germline lookup yields CDR1 MNHEY and CDR2 SVGAGI. The ends lost 10 bases at V and 5 bases at J; junction bases unmatched: 9. The CDR3 spans 15 residues.

This clonotype showed up just a few times. The rearrangement joins TRBV10-3 to TRBJ2-5, with 13 bases identical to TRBD2. The germline gives CDR1 ENHRY, CDR2 SYGVKD. Trimming removed 4 bases from V and 4 bases from J; junction bases left unmatched: 12. The CDR3 sequence is 18 residues long. The CDR3 here is CAISAAGTSGKSGETQYF. The CDR3 DNA reads TGTGCCATCAGTGCCGCCGGGACTAGCGGGAAGAGTGGAGAGACCCAGTACTTC.

This clonotype was recorded at least ten times. The V gene is TRBV7-9, the J gene TRBJ1-1; TRBD1 might be the D (6 bases). The germline V and J ends were trimmed by 8 bases and 4 bases, with 17 bases remaining between them. The germline CDR1 and CDR2 sequences are SEHNR and FQNEAQ (reference sequence). This CDR3 has 14 residues. CDR3 in DNA: TGTGCCAGCGTCGACAGGTATAGGAGCACTGAAGCTTTCTTT. Translated, it gives CASVDRYRSTEAFF.

This clonotype occurred many times. The chain is built from TRBV6-2 or TRBV6-3 and TRBJ2-3, with 11 positions matching TRBD1. With V trimmed by 8 bases and J by 2 bases, 9 bases remained unmatched. The CDR3 is 16 amino acids. Germline V gene lookup returns CDR1 MNHEY and CDR2 SVGEGT. CDR3 nucleotides: TGTGCCAGCCGCGCCCCGGACAGGGGGCCCACAGATACGCAGTATTTT. This encodes CASRAPDRGPTDTQYF.